These 25 T cell receptor beta chains share one sample of origin, sequenced in a study of T cells in Graves' hyperthyroidism and ophthalmopathy. It was RNA transcripts that yielded the amplified TCR beta CDR3 regions. An initial round of RT-PCR targeting the TCR CDR3 relied on the HTBI primer set. TCRdb recomputed calls from the multiplex PCR reads with MiXCR, one row per CDR3 protein. The table records hundreds of thousands of distinct CDR3 sequences, roughly 40% of them present only once. Source material: blood. The receptors originated from a man between 18 and 35 years old with Graves' hyperthyroidism.

This clonotype was detected ten times or more. The rearrangement uses TRBV3-1 and TRBJ2-7; 9 bases line up with TRBD2. This CDR3 is built from 14 residues. Losses at the gene ends were 3 bases for V and 1 base for J; bases not matched to a gene: 1. Germline loops: CDR1 LGHDT, CDR2 YNNKEL (reference sequence). The CDR3 DNA is TGTGCCAGCAGCCAGACTAGCGGTTCCTACGAGCAGTACTTC. Protein: CASSQTSGSYEQYF.

The chain links TRBV11-3 to TRBJ1-2; D is uncertain. Germline loops: CDR1 SGHNT, CDR2 YENEEA. This CDR3 comprises 13 residues. V shed 5 bases and J shed 8 bases, with 15 bases lying between them. The CDR3 DNA reads as TGTGCCAGCAGCCGAACGGAGGCATGGGGCTACACCTTC. Translation gives CASSRTEAWGYTF.

This clonotype showed up many times. The chain is built from TRBV29-1 and TRBJ2-5; D may correspond to TRBD1 or TRBD2 (6 bases each). V lost 6 bases, J lost 4 bases, and 18 bases lay in between. The CDR3 has 14 amino acids. Germline lookup yields CDR1 SQVTM and CDR2 ANQGSEA. CDR3 sequence (DNA): TGCAGCGTGGGGGGAAAGGAAGGGGGAGAGACCCAGTACTTC. Protein: CSVGGKEGGETQYF.

In the case of this clonotype: Given a much more abundant clone one base away, this may be a read error. The chain uses TRBV25-1 and TRBJ1-5; perhaps TRBD1 as D (5 bases). The CDR3 sequence is 15 residues long. Trimming removed 9 bases from V and 0 bases from J, with 15 bases in between. Germline values: CDR1 MGHDK, CDR2 SYGVNS. The CDR3 region has the DNA TGTGCCAGTAGTATGGCAGGGCATAGCAATCAGCCCCAGCATTTT. Amino acid sequence: CASSMAGHSNQPQHF.

This chain links TRBV29-1 with TRBJ1-3, with D tentatively TRBD1 (5 bases). Trimming stripped 4 bases from V and 4 bases from J, with 11 bases between. This CDR3 is built from 13 residues. The germline CDR1 and CDR2 sequences are SQVTM and ANQGSEA. The CDR3: CSVVPGLGNTIYF. The CDR3 DNA sequence: TGCAGCGTTGTTCCAGGGTTGGGAAACACCATATATTTT.

This clonotype was seen ten or more times. V is TRBV9 and J is TRBJ1-6; D unclear. Per germline, CDR1 SGDLS and CDR2 YYNGEE. Trimming pared 4 bases from V and 7 bases from J, leaving 3 bases between. The CDR3 is 11 residues long. The CDR3 reads CASSINSPLHF. Here the CDR3 DNA reads TGTGCCAGCAGCATCAATTCACCCCTCCACTTT.

V gene TRBV7-2 combines with J gene TRBJ2-7; no clear D. The CDR3 sequence is 11 residues long. Germline CDR1 SGHTA, CDR2 FQGNSA. Trimming took off 4 bases at V and 6 bases at J, with 7 bases between the two ends. The CDR3 DNA follows: TGTGCCAGCAGCTCTAACTCCGAGCAGTACTTC. It is translated as CASSSNSEQYF.

This clonotype was counted many times. The chain uses TRBV6-5 and TRBJ2-5; possibly TRBD2 for D (6 bases). V was cut by 6 bases and J by 9 bases, with 14 bases left in between. Germline V gene data show CDR1 as MNHEY and CDR2 as SVGAGI. This CDR3 is built from 12 residues. The CDR3 DNA sequence: TGTGCCAGCAGCTGGCCGGGGGAGGCCCAGTACTTC. Its protein is CASSWPGEAQYF.

This clonotype appeared many times. The chain recombines TRBV12-3 or TRBV12-4 with TRBJ2-7; D uncertain. The V end was cut by 6 bases, the J end by 5 bases, with 8 bases between. CDR3 size: 11 residues. CDR3 residues: CASSLSNEQYF. The CDR3 nucleotides read TGTGCCAGCAGCTTATCGAACGAGCAGTACTTC.

This clonotype was recorded at least ten times. V usage is TRBV20-1 and J usage is TRBJ1-6; 7 bases are shared with TRBD1. Germline CDR1 reads DFQATT; CDR2 reads SNEGSKA (reference sequence). This CDR3 has 15 amino acids. V was pared by 5 bases and J by 5 bases, with 9 bases of the junction left unmatched. CDR3 sequence reads: CSAARRQGNNSPLHF. CDR3 nucleotide sequence: TGCAGTGCTGCCCGGCGACAGGGAAATAATTCACCCCTCCACTTT.

The chain couples TRBV7-2 to TRBJ1-3; a possible D gene is TRBD1 (5 bases). The CDR3 loop spans 14 amino acids. Trimming left V 8 bases short and J 0 bases short, with 11 bases between. Per germline, CDR1 SGHTA and CDR2 FQGNSA. CDR3 coding DNA: TGTGCCAGCCAACAGGCACCCTCTGGAAACACCATATATTTT. It is translated as CASQQAPSGNTIYF.

This clonotype was found many times. The CDR3 DNA follows: TGCAGCGTTGAAGGACCGACTGGGGGTAGGGGCTACGAGCAGTACTTC. Its translation is CSVEGPTGGRGYEQYF. The chain links TRBV29-1 to TRBJ2-7; D may match TRBD1 or TRBD2 (5 bases each). Trimming took off 1 base at V and 3 bases at J, with 19 bases between the two ends. The CDR3 is 16 amino acids. Germline V lookup: CDR1 SQVTM, CDR2 ANQGSEA.

A few counts support this clonotype. This sequence joins TRBV4-1 and TRBJ2-5; tentative D call: TRBD2 (5 bases). Germline-derived CDR1 and CDR2 are MGHRA and YSYEKL. The length of the CDR3 is 15 residues. V gave up 3 bases and J gave up 2 bases, with 13 bases separating them. The CDR3 region is CASSQTTLGQETQYF. The CDR3 region has the DNA TGCGCCAGCAGCCAGACTACACTAGGGCAAGAGACCCAGTACTTC.

About this clonotype: The junction departs from germline at one end; a sequencing error may be responsible. This chain links TRBV7-9 with TRBJ2-7; weak D call: TRBD2 (6 bases). The CDR3 runs 16 residues. Looked up from germline, CDR1 is SEHNR and CDR2 is FQNEAQ (reference sequence). The CDR3 coding sequence is TGCGCCAGCAGCCAAGAGGCGGGGTCCCTTACCTACGAGCAGTACTTC. This sequence encodes CASSQEAGSLTYEQYF.

This clonotype has only one observation. With a much larger clone just one base away, this may be a read error. The CDR3 region has the DNA TGTGCCAGCTTCGGGACAATGAACACTGAAGCTTCCTTT. This codes for CASFGTMNTEASF. The chain recombines TRBV2 with TRBJ1-1, with D possibly TRBD1 on 6 matching bases. The CDR3 runs to 13 residues. CDR1 and CDR2 (germline): SNHLY, FYNNEI.

As to this clonotype: A read error may be the cause here, since a much bigger clone is one base away. V usage is TRBV29-1 and J usage is TRBJ1-4; D might be TRBD1 (6 bases). The CDR3 runs to 11 residues. Germline assignment: CDR1 SQVTM and CDR2 ANQGSEA. Trimming shortened V by 7 bases and J by 16 bases, and 19 bases separated the two germline ends. For the CDR3, the DNA is TGCAGCGGCGTATCAGGGGCCGGGGCGTTTTTT. Translation: CSGVSGAGAFF.

This clonotype occurred a few times. V is TRBV14 and J is TRBJ1-4; D not resolved. CDR1 is SGHDN and CDR2 is FVKESK in the germline V gene. Deletions cut 2 bases from V and 7 bases from J, with 17 bases between. The CDR3 is 16 residues long. For the CDR3, the DNA is TGTGCCAGCAGCCAACAGTCTGCAACTCGGGGTGAAAAACTGTTTTTT. As protein: CASSQQSATRGEKLFF.

This clonotype was found many times. The rearrangement joins TRBV29-1 to TRBJ1-1; D not resolved. CDR3 size: 10 residues. V was pared by 8 bases and J by 8 bases, with 12 bases between. Germline loops: CDR1 SQVTM, CDR2 ANQGSEA. CDR3 bases: TGCAGCTCTGACCGGGGAGAAGCTTTCTTT. Protein product: CSSDRGEAFF. The whole variable domain, filled in from reference TRBV29-1 and TRBJ1-1, reads SAVISQKPSRDICQRGTSLTIQCQVDSQVTMMFWYRQQPGQSLTLIATANQGSEATYESGFVIDKFPISRPNLTFSTLTVSNMSPEDSSIYLCSSDRGEAFFGQGTRLTVV.

This clonotype was detected ten times or more. As DNA, the CDR3 is TGTGCCATCAGGGCTGCCGGGACAGAATATTCACCCCTCCACTTT. This translates into CAIRAAGTEYSPLHF. The rearrangement joins TRBV10-3 to TRBJ1-6, with TRBD1 identical over 7 bases. V shed 6 bases and J 8 bases; nucleotides not matched to a gene: 10. The CDR3 contains 15 residues. Germline CDR1 and CDR2: ENHRY and SYGVKD.

The CDR3 reads CATSDGGGGANYGYTF. In nucleotides, the CDR3 is TGTGCCACCAGTGATGGAGGCGGGGGGGCCAACTATGGCTACACCTTC. This chain connects TRBV24-1 to TRBJ1-2; tentatively, D is TRBD1 (6 bases). Germline V gene data show CDR1 as KGHDR and CDR2 as SFDVKD. This CDR3 is 16 amino acids long. With 3 bases removed from V and 2 bases from J, the gap between germline ends came to 15 bases.

This clonotype showed up many times. The gene calls are TRBV29-1 and TRBJ2-7; D is ambiguous. The CDR3 covers 12 residues. Per germline, CDR1 SQVTM and CDR2 ANQGSEA. Trimming cost V 0 bases and J 5 bases, with 8 bases left between them. The CDR3 DNA reads as TGCAGCGTTGAAGATCGTTTGGACGAGCAGTACTTC. It encodes CSVEDRLDEQYF.

This clonotype appeared once. The CDR3 DNA is TGCGCCAGCAGCTTGGTAAGCCCCTCCTACGAGCAGTACTTC. This encodes CASSLVSPSYEQYF. This sequence joins TRBV10-2 and TRBJ2-7, with D hard to call. The V and J ends lost 6 bases and 0 bases respectively, with 12 bases between them. Germline V CDR1 and CDR2: WSHSY, SAAADI. The CDR3 contains 14 residues.

The genes are TRBV7-9 and TRBJ1-4; no reliable D call. Germline V gene data show CDR1 as SEHNR and CDR2 as FQNEAQ (reference sequence). There are 15 residues in the CDR3. V was shortened by 3 bases and J by 7 bases, with 15 bases between the two germline ends. DNA for the CDR3: TGTGCCAGCAGCTTCCAGGAGACTCAGCTTGAAAAACTGTTTTTT. This gives the protein CASSFQETQLEKLFF.

This clonotype has ten or more counts. This chain links TRBV7-2 with TRBJ1-6; the D gene is possibly TRBD1 (5 bases). V lost 2 bases, J lost 10 bases, and 18 bases lay in between. The CDR3 is 16 residues long. In germline, CDR1 is SGHTA, CDR2 FQGNSA. Written as DNA, the CDR3 is TGTGCCAGCAGCTTATTAGGTGGCAGGGCGGGGTCACCCCTCCACTTT. Translation: CASSLLGGRAGSPLHF. Supplemented by reference TRBV7-2 and TRBJ1-6, the full variable domain reads GAGVSQSPSNKVTEKGKDVELRCDPISGHTALYWYRQSLGQGLEFLIYFQGNSAPDKSGLPSDRFSAERTGGSVSTLTIQRTQQEDSAVYLCASSLLGGRAGSPLHFGNGTRLTVT.

The table lists this clonotype with a few counts. V gene TRBV15 combines with J gene TRBJ1-1; D gene uncertain. Trimming took off 7 bases at V and 7 bases at J, with 22 bases between the two ends. Germline assignment: CDR1 LNHNV and CDR2 YYDKDF (reference sequence). CDR3 size: 15 residues. CDR3 region: CATIQTPLRGSEAFF. In DNA form, the CDR3 reads TGTGCCACCATCCAAACCCCTTTGAGAGGAAGTGAAGCTTTCTTT.